This TCR beta chain was captured in a study of blood T cell repertoires in COVID-19. On the study more broadly: Samples representing acute and convalescent COVID-19 were sourced from the United States, Italy and Spain. T cells, B-cell-depleted T cells, or PBMCs provided the cDNA or gDNA that served as material.

Original processing methods: Cell counts per sample came from amplifying reference gene primers. Method: immunoSEQ multiplex PCR; TCRdb's copy keeps in-frame clones and lacks some. V, J and clone size were drawn from that table, and D and trimming were deduced from the DNA. The sample records 150,000 to 200,000 clones, 80% to 85% being singletons. J was trimmed by 6 bases and V by 0 bases; bases with no gene match: 8. Germline values: CDR1 SGHTS, CDR2 YDEGEE. The CDR3 runs to 16 residues. The V and J genes are TRBV5-8 and TRBJ1-5; TRBD1 matches at 8 bases. Specimen: peripheral blood. This TCR derives from a young woman with acute or convalescent COVID-19. The CDR3 loop reads CASSLAGTGAAQPQHF. The DNA of the CDR3 is TGTGCCAGCAGCTTGGCAGGGACAGGTGCAGCTCAGCCCCAGCATTTT. Together with reference TRBV5-8 and TRBJ1-5, the CDR3 gives the full variable domain: EAGVTQSPTHLIKTRGQQATLRCSPISGHTSVYWYQQALGLGLQFLLWYDEGEERNRGNFPPRFSGRQFPNYSSELNVNALELEDSALYLCASSLAGTGAAQPQHFGDGTRLSIL.